This is a list of T cell receptor beta chains from one sample in a study of T cell responses to AZD1222 COVID-19 vaccine. TCRdb's table, derived via immunoSEQ multiplex PCR, lists solely in-frame clones and lacks some. The sample yields around 99,000 clones, 80% to 90% seen once. The material was peripheral blood, obtained on day 0 of AZD1222 vaccination. The receptor source for this set is an adult in good health. Each CDR3 is given with its conserved first and last residue. A D gene is named only where the DNA matches it firmly. Clone size is stated in some rows and not others, as once, few, many or a class when expanded.

clone_size d_call j_call v_call cdr3_aa cdr3_nt
few TRBD2 TRBJ2-7 TRBV4-2 CASSQDKGTGGSYEQYF TGTGCCAGCAGCCAAGATAAAGGAACGGGGGGCTCCTACGAGCAGTACTTC
. . TRBJ2-2 TRBV7-9 CASSLGDAGELFF TGTGCCAGCAGCTTGGGTGACGCCGGGGAGCTGTTTTTT
few TRBD2 TRBJ2-1 TRBV4-2 CASSGGTRNEQFF TGTGCCAGCAGCGGAGGGACTAGGAATGAGCAGTTCTTC
. . TRBJ2-5 TRBV13 CASSLPRPIQETQYF TGTGCCAGCAGCTTACCCCGGCCCATCCAAGAGACCCAGTACTTC
. . TRBJ1-1 TRBV28 CASSLSRSGATEAFF TGTGCCAGCAGTTTATCGCGATCAGGGGCTACTGAAGCTTTCTTT
. TRBD2 TRBJ2-3 TRBV7-2 CASSLAPAGGGPDTQYF TGTGCCAGCAGCTTAGCCCCAGCGGGAGGGGGACCAGATACGCAGTATTTT
few . TRBJ2-2 TRBV6-2/TRBV6-3 CASSTHLRVPGELFF TGTGCCAGCAGTACCCATCTCAGGGTACCCGGGGAGCTGTTTTTT
. . TRBJ2-7 TRBV5-5 CASSLEVYEQYF TGTGCCAGCAGCTTGGAGGTCTACGAGCAGTACTTC
. TRBD2 TRBJ2-5 TRBV5-1 CASSPSGFSGFETQYF TGCGCCAGCAGCCCCTCTGGTTTTAGCGGGTTCGAGACCCAGTACTTC
. . TRBJ2-7 TRBV4-3 CASSQDPLSYEQYF TGCGCCAGCAGCCAAGATCCCCTATCCTACGAGCAGTACTTC
once TRBD1 TRBJ2-2 TRBV7-2 CASSSRTGNTGELFF TGTGCCAGCAGCTCTAGGACAGGGAACACCGGGGAGCTGTTTTTT
. TRBD2 TRBJ2-1 TRBV11-2 CASSLRTSEFNEQFF TGTGCCAGCAGCTTAAGGACTAGCGAGTTCAATGAGCAGTTCTTC